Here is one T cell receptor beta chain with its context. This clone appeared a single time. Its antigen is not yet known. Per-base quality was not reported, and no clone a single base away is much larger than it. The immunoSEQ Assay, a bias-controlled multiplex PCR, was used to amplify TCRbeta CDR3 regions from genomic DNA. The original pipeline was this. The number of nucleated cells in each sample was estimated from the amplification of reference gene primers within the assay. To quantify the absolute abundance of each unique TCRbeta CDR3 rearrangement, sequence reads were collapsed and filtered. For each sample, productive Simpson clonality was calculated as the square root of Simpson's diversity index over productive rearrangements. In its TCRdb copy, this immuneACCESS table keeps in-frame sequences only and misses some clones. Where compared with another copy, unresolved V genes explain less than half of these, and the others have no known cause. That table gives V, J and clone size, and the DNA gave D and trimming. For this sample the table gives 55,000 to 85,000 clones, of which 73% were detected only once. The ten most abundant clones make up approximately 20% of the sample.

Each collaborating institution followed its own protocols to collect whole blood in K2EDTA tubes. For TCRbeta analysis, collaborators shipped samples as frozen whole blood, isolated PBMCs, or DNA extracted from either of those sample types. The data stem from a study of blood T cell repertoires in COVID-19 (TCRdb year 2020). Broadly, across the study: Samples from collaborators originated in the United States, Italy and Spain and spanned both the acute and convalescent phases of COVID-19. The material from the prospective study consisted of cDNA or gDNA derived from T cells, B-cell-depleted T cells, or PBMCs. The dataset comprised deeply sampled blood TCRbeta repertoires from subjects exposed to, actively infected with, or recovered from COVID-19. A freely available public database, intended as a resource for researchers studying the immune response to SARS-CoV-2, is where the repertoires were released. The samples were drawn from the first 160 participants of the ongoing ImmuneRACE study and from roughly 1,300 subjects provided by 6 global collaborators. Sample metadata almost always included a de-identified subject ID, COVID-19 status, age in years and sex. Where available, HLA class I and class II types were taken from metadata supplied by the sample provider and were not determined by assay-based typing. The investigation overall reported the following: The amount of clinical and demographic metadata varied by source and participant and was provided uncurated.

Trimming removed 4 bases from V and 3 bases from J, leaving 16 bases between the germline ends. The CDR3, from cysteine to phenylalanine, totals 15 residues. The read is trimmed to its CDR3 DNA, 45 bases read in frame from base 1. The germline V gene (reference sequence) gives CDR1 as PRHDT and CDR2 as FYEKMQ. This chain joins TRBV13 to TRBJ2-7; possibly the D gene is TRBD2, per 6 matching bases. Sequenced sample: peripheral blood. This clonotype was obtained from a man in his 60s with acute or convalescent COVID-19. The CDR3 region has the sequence CASSWNRDGSYEQYF. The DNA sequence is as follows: TGTGCCAGCAGCTGGAACCGGGACGGGAGCTACGAGCAGTACTTC.